These 9 T cell receptor beta chains came from one sample sequenced in a study of blood T cells in healthy people across ages. The use of a sample-barcoded 5' primer and a J-beta primer mix characterized a second PCR of 7 to 11 cycles. TCRdb reprocessed the 5' RACE reads via MiXCR and lists one record per CDR3 protein. Here the sample spans 2 million or so distinct CDR3 sequences, around 50% being singletons. Sequenced sample: blood. The receptor source for this set is a woman between 40 and 50 years old in good health.

This chain connects TRBV28 to TRBJ1-5, with 7 nucleotides matching TRBD1. Germline V gives CDR1 MDHEN, CDR2 SYDVKM. This CDR3 has 13 residues. V was clipped by 4 bases and J by 11 bases; unmatched bases: 8. The CDR3 nucleotides are TGTGCCAGCAGTTCCTCCGACAGGGAAGCCCAGCATTTT. This sequence encodes CASSSSDREAQHF.

The chain combines TRBV20-1 with TRBJ2-1, with a weak D call TRBD1 (6 bases). V shed 6 bases and J shed 4 bases, with 13 bases lying between them. Germline loops: CDR1 DFQATT, CDR2 SNEGSKA (reference sequence). The CDR3 contains 13 residues. This CDR3 reads CSAKETGYNEQFF. DNA of the CDR3: TGCAGTGCCAAAGAAACAGGGTACAATGAGCAGTTCTTC.

The CDR3 DNA sequence: TGTGCCAGCAGCTCCCCTGACAGCCACAACTATGGCTACACCTTC. As protein: CASSSPDSHNYGYTF. The chain is built from TRBV5-4 and TRBJ1-2; D might be TRBD1 (5 bases). Trimming cost V 3 bases and J 2 bases, with 14 bases left between them. The length of the CDR3 is 15 residues. From germline, CDR1 is SGHNT and CDR2 YYREEE (reference sequence).

This clonotype was seen just once. The chain employs TRBV6-2 or TRBV6-3 and TRBJ2-1; the D call may be TRBD1 or TRBD2 (5 bases each). Near its end, the DNA agrees better with TRBJ2-7, so the J call may be wrong. Germline V gene lookup returns CDR1 MNHEY and CDR2 SVGEGT. This CDR3 contains 14 residues. CDR3 residues: CAITRGLNPNEQYF. In DNA, the CDR3 is TGTGCCATTACTCGGGGCCTTAACCCCAATGAGCAGTACTTC.

The V gene is TRBV7-2, the J gene TRBJ2-3; unclear D gene. V dropped 8 bases and J dropped 1 base, with 7 bases sitting between them. CDR1 is SGHTA, CDR2 FQGNSA, per germline. The CDR3 covers 12 residues. In DNA form, the CDR3 reads TGTGCCAGCGGCTATGGCACAGATACGCAGTATTTT. It codes for CASGYGTDTQYF.

DNA for the CDR3: TGTGCCAGCAGACCACGCACAGGGGGTCGTGGGAATCAGCCCCAGCATTTT. This sequence encodes CASRPRTGGRGNQPQHF. The genes are TRBV28 and TRBJ1-5; TRBD1 agrees at 8 bases. The germline V gene has CDR1 MDHEN and CDR2 SYDVKM. Trimming at V came to 6 bases and at J to 4 bases, leaving 14 bases not matched to a gene. The CDR3 totals 17 residues.

This chain links TRBV4-2 with TRBJ2-3; D unresolved. The CDR3 totals 15 residues. Germline V CDR1 and CDR2: LGHNA, YNFKEQ. V was clipped by 0 bases and J by 10 bases, with 17 bases between them. As DNA, the CDR3 is TGTGCCAGCAGCCAAGACCAGCTGGACCCTCAATCGCAGTATTTT. As protein: CASSQDQLDPQSQYF.

About this clonotype itself: A read error may be the cause here, since a much bigger clone is one base away. V and J are TRBV3-1 and TRBJ2-1; D unclear. Per germline, CDR1 LGHDT and CDR2 YNNKEL (reference sequence). The CDR3 length is 13 residues. The CDR3 DNA follows: TGTGTCAGCAGCCAAGACAACCACAATGAGCAGTTCTTC. Protein sequence: CVSSQDNHNEQFF.

The table lists this clonotype with a few counts. The chain has TRBV15 and TRBJ2-3; 7 bases are a match to TRBD1. The CDR3 covers 16 residues. V was clipped by 4 bases and J by 6 bases; unmatched bases: 13. Germline-derived CDR1 and CDR2 are LNHNV and YYDKDF (reference sequence). The CDR3 coding sequence is TGTGCCACCAGCAATAGCAGAGACAGGGTGGAGGATACGCAGTATTTT. It specifies CATSNSRDRVEDTQYF.